The next 6 T cell receptor beta chains were all read from a single sample in a study of technical replicates of blood from a handful of donors. The protocol was immunoSEQ multiplex PCR, while the TCRdb copy is restricted to in-frame clones and leaves out a portion. The sample consists of 75,000 to 95,000 clones, 85% to 95% of them appearing once. Sequencing was performed on T cells isolated from PBMCs. These TCRs come from a human donor in good health.

The chain is built from TRBV5-4 and TRBJ1-3; possible D gene TRBD1, 5 bases. V lost 0 bases, J lost 0 bases, and 7 bases lay in between. CDR3 length equals 15 residues. Germline assignment: CDR1 SGHNT and CDR2 YYREEE (reference sequence). For the CDR3, the DNA is TGTGCCAGCAGCTTGGCTCAGGGCTCTGGAAACACCATATATTTT. Protein sequence: CASSLAQGSGNTIYF.

The V call is TRBV19, the J call TRBJ2-2, with 9 nucleotides matching TRBD1. Trimming at V came to 7 bases and at J to 3 bases, leaving 6 bases not matched to a gene. Looked up from germline, CDR1 is LNHDA and CDR2 is SQIVND (reference sequence). This CDR3 has 15 residues. The CDR3 sequence is CASTTGGRYTGELFF. As DNA, the CDR3 is TGTGCCAGTACCACAGGGGGCCGGTACACCGGGGAGCTGTTTTTT.

This clone was found a few times. This sequence joins TRBV30 and TRBJ2-5; D is perhaps TRBD1 (7 bases). The CDR3 length is 14 residues. In germline, CDR1 is GTSNPN, CDR2 SVGIG (reference sequence). Between the trimmed V and J ends, which lost 3 bases and 5 bases, there was a span of 16 bases. DNA for the CDR3: TGTGCCTGGAGCGAGTGGGCAGGGGGGGAGACCCAGTACTTC. Translating gives CAWSEWAGGETQYF.

The gene calls are TRBV4-1 and TRBJ2-2; weak D call: TRBD2 (6 bases). CDR1 and CDR2 (germline): MGHRA, YSYEKL. Between the trimmed V and J ends, which lost 8 bases and 0 bases, there was a span of 16 bases. The CDR3 loop spans 16 amino acids. CDR3 sequence reads: CASSIGGFANTGELFF. The CDR3 DNA is TGCGCCAGCTCGATCGGAGGGTTCGCGAACACCGGGGAGCTGTTTTTT.

The gene calls are TRBV5-4 and TRBJ1-6; a weak D match, TRBD1 (5 bases). The CDR3 sequence is 13 residues long. Germline-derived CDR1 and CDR2 are SGHNT and YYREEE (reference sequence). V lost 8 bases and J 6 bases, leaving 12 bases between the germline ends. CDR3 loop: CASSTGANSPLHF. The CDR3 DNA follows: TGTGCCAGTAGTACAGGAGCTAATTCACCCCTCCACTTT.

This rearrangement joins TRBV2 to TRBJ2-3; possibly TRBD2 for D (5 bases). Germline CDR1 reads SNHLY; CDR2 reads FYNNEI. This CDR3 has 13 residues. Trimming took off 6 bases at V and 2 bases at J, with 9 bases between the two ends. The CDR3 spells CASRSGYTDTQYF. CDR3 coding DNA: TGTGCCAGCAGGAGCGGCTACACAGATACGCAGTATTTT.